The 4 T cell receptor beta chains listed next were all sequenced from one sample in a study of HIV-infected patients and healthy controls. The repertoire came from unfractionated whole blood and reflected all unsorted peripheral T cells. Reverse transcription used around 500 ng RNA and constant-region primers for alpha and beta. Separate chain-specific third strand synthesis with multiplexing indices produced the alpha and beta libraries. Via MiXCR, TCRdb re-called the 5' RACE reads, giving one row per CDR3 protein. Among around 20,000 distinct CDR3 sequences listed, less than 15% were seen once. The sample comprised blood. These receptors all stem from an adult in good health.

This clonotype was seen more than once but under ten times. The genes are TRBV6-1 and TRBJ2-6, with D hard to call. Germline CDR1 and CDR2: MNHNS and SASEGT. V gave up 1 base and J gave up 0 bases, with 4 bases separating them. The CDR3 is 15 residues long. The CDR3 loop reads CASSEDSSGANVLTF. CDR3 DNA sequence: TGTGCCAGCAGTGAAGATAGCTCTGGGGCCAACGTCCTGACTTTC.

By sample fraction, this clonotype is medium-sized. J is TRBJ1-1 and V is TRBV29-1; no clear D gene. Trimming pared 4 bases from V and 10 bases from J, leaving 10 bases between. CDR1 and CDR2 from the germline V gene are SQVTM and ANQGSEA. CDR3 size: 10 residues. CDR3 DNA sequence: TGCAGCGTTGGGGTCCCCATAGCTTTCTTT. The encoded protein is CSVGVPIAFF. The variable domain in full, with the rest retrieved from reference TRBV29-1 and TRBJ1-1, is SAVISQKPSRDICQRGTSLTIQCQVDSQVTMMFWYRQQPGQSLTLIATANQGSEATYESGFVIDKFPISRPNLTFSTLTVSNMSPEDSSIYLCSVGVPIAFFGQGTRLTVV.

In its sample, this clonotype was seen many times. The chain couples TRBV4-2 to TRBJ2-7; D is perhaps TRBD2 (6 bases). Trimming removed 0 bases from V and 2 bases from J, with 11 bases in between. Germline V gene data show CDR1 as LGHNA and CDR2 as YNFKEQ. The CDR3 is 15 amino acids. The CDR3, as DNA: TGTGCCAGCAGCCAAGAGGGAGGCCCTCCCTACGAGCAGTACTTC. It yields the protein CASSQEGGPPYEQYF.

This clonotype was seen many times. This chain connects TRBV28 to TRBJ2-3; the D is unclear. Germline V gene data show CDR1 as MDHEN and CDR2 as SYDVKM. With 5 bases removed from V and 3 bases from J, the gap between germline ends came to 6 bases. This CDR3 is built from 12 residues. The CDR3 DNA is TGTGCCAGCAGTGTAGAAACAGATACGCAGTATTTT. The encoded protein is CASSVETDTQYF.